The rows below give T cell receptor beta chains drawn from one sample of a study of CD8 T cells in ankylosing spondylitis. Each CDR3 protein is one row after TCRdb ran MiXCR on the 5' RACE reads. The sample yields about 800,000 distinct CDR3 sequences, roughly 12% seen once. The sample consisted of blood, either unsorted or a sorted T cell fraction (not recorded which). The receptors derive from a male donor with ankylosing spondylitis. CDR3s include the opening cysteine and the closing phenylalanine or tryptophan. The D gene is left open where the match is weak. Clone sizes are given selectively: once, few, many, or a class where the clone is expanded.

clone size	J gene	D gene	CDR3 length	V gene	CDR3 protein	CDR3 DNA
NA	TRBJ2-7	TRBD1	14	TRBV20-1	CSAKDRGIPYEQYF	TGCAGTGCTAAAGACAGGGGAATTCCCTACGAGCAGTACTTC
NA	TRBJ2-2	NA	14	TRBV5-1	CASSLDPASGELFF	TGCGCCAGCAGCTTGGATCCGGCGTCCGGGGAGCTGTTTTTT
few	TRBJ1-1	NA	12	TRBV20-1	CSALNRGGEAFF	TGCAGTGCGCTAAACCGGGGGGGTGAAGCTTTCTTT
few	TRBJ2-7	TRBD1	15	TRBV9	CASSVAGTATYEQYF	TGTGCCAGCAGCGTAGCCGGGACAGCGACCTACGAGCAGTACTTC
few	TRBJ1-4	NA	14	TRBV7-2	CASSLRPADEKLFF	TGTGCCAGCAGCTTACGCCCGGCAGACGAAAAACTGTTTTTT
few	TRBJ1-2	NA	14	TRBV5-5	CASVEAPTGGGYTF	TGTGCCAGCGTAGAGGCCCCGACCGGAGGAGGCTACACCTTC
many	TRBJ2-7	NA	15	TRBV20-1	CSARDQGIGSYEQYF	TGCAGTGCTAGAGATCAGGGAATTGGCTCCTACGAGCAGTACTTC
NA	TRBJ1-1	TRBD1	13	TRBV12-3/TRBV12-4	CASSPGQGLTAFF	TGTGCCAGCAGTCCCGGACAGGGTTTGACGGCTTTCTTT
NA	TRBJ2-1	TRBD1	16	TRBV18	CASSPRRGTGGNEQFF	TGTGCCAGCTCACCCCGCCGCGGGACAGGGGGAAATGAGCAGTTCTTC
NA	TRBJ2-5	TRBD2	18	TRBV5-1	CASSLVGLAGVSEETQYF	TGCGCCAGCAGCTTGGTGGGACTAGCGGGAGTTTCGGAAGAGACCCAGTACTTC
NA	TRBJ2-4	NA	14	TRBV5-5	CASSDTPPKNIQYF	TGTGCCAGCAGCGACACACCGCCCAAAAACATTCAGTACTTC
few	TRBJ2-7	NA	13	TRBV28	CASSLLTGPEQYF	TGTGCCAGCAGTTTATTGACGGGTCCTGAGCAGTACTTC
many	TRBJ1-6	NA	14	TRBV6-1	CASSPGSVGSPLHF	TGTGCCAGCAGCCCTGGGAGTGTGGGTTCACCCCTCCACTTT
many	TRBJ2-1	TRBD2	15	TRBV29-1	CSGGLAVSSYNEQFF	TGCAGCGGAGGACTAGCGGTGAGCTCCTACAATGAGCAGTTCTTC
NA	TRBJ1-1	NA	13	TRBV5-1	CASSFQKNTEAFF	TGCGCCAGCAGCTTTCAAAAGAACACTGAAGCTTTCTTT
many	TRBJ2-7	TRBD2	14	TRBV10-3	CAISRTSGPYEQYF	TGTGCCATCAGCCGGACTAGCGGTCCCTACGAGCAGTACTTC
NA	TRBJ1-1	TRBD1	14	TRBV6-1	CASNNRGMNTEAFF	TGTGCCAGCAACAACAGGGGTATGAACACTGAAGCTTTCTTT
few	TRBJ2-5	TRBD2	15	TRBV19	CASSLLKGGDETQYF	TGTGCCAGTAGCCTACTGAAGGGAGGGGATGAGACCCAGTACTTC
few	TRBJ2-1	TRBD1	15	TRBV4-3	CASSQEGDRENEQFF	TGCGCCAGCAGCCAAGAGGGGGACAGGGAAAATGAGCAGTTCTTC
few	TRBJ2-1	TRBD2	15	TRBV11-2	CASRPTSGRKGEQFF	TGTGCCAGCAGACCTACTAGCGGGAGAAAGGGTGAGCAGTTCTTC
NA	TRBJ2-1	NA	14	TRBV15	CATSKVSSYNEQFF	TGTGCCACCAGCAAGGTTAGCTCCTACAATGAGCAGTTCTTC
NA	TRBJ2-3	TRBD2	15	TRBV20-1	CSANDGRAVTDTQYF	TGCAGTGCTAACGACGGGAGGGCTGTGACAGATACGCAGTATTTT
NA	TRBJ2-3	NA	13	TRBV29-1	CSVEVLSTDTQYF	TGCAGCGTTGAAGTCCTGAGCACAGATACGCAGTATTTT
NA	TRBJ2-3	NA	19	TRBV12-3/TRBV12-4	CACSLARRGLAVSTDTQYF	TGTGCCTGCAGTTTAGCGCGGAGGGGGCTAGCGGTTAGCACAGATACGCAGTATTTT
NA	TRBJ2-1	NA	14	TRBV4-1	CASSQEDVSLEQFF	TGCGCCAGCAGCCAAGAAGACGTGAGCTTGGAGCAGTTCTTC
NA	TRBJ2-3	NA	13	TRBV10-3	CAISAQVGDTQYF	TGTGCCATCAGTGCCCAGGTGGGGGATACGCAGTATTTT
NA	TRBJ1-1	TRBD1	14	TRBV12-3/TRBV12-4	CASRNRQGNTEAFF	TGTGCCAGCAGGAATCGACAGGGGAACACTGAAGCTTTCTTT
NA	TRBJ2-5	NA	14	TRBV5-1	CASNRDDSIETQYF	TGCGCCAGCAACCGGGACGACAGCATTGAGACCCAGTACTTC
few	TRBJ1-3	NA	14	TRBV12-3/TRBV12-4	CASSLSGHIDTIYF	TGTGCCAGCAGCTTATCGGGACACATCGACACCATATATTTT
few	TRBJ2-7	TRBD1	15	TRBV12-3/TRBV12-4	CASSLGPRGRVEQYF	TGTGCCAGCAGTTTAGGGCCCAGGGGGCGGGTCGAGCAGTACTTC
many	TRBJ1-1	TRBD1	14	TRBV28	CASSSRQGGTEAFF	TGTGCCAGCAGTTCTCGACAGGGGGGCACTGAAGCTTTCTTT
few	TRBJ1-5	NA	12	TRBV20-1	CSAGTGTQPQHF	TGCAGTGCAGGCACAGGGACTCAGCCCCAGCATTTT
NA	TRBJ2-1	NA	17	TRBV18	CASSPQGARTSYNEQFF	TGTGCCAGCTCACCTCAAGGGGCCAGGACCTCCTACAATGAGCAGTTCTTC
NA	TRBJ2-1	NA	14	TRBV7-9	CASSLEGEIDEQFF	TGTGCCAGCAGCTTAGAGGGAGAAATCGATGAGCAGTTCTTC
few	TRBJ1-5	NA	16	TRBV11-2	CASSPGGGNVNQPQHF	TGTGCCAGCAGCCCGGGGGGGGGCAATGTCAATCAGCCCCAGCATTTT